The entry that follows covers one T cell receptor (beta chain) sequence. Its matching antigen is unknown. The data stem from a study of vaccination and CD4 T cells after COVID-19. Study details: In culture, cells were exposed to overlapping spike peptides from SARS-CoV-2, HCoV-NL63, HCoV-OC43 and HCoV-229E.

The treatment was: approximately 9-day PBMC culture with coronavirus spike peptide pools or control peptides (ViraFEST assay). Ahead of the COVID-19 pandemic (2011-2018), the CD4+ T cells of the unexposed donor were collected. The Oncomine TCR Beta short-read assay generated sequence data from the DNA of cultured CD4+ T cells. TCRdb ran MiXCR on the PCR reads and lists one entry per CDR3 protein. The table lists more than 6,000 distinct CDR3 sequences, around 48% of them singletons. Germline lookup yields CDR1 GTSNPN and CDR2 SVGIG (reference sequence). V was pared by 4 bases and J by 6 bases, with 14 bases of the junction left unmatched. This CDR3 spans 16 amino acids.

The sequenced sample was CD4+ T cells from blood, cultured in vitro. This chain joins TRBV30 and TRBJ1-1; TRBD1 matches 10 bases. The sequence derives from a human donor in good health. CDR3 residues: CAWINLPRTGGSEAFF. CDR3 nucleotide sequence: TGTGCCTGGATAAATTTACCCCGGACAGGGGGATCTGAAGCTTTCTTT.